A single sample gave rise to the 16 T cell receptor beta chains below, sequenced in a study of blood T cell repertoires in COVID-19. Only in-frame clones appear in the TCRdb table, and some are missing; sequencing was by immunoSEQ multiplex PCR. The sample contains 95,000 or so clones, more than 80% of which appear only once. Sequencing was performed on peripheral blood. The receptors were sampled from a human donor in a cohort sampled during active COVID-19.

V usage is TRBV28 and J usage is TRBJ2-7, with 9 bases aligning to TRBD1. Looked up from germline, CDR1 is MDHEN and CDR2 is SYDVKM. This CDR3 spans 15 amino acids. V was clipped by 5 bases and J by 2 bases; unmatched bases: 7. The CDR3 sequence: CASSPTDRGTYEQYF. Here the CDR3 DNA reads TGTGCCAGCAGTCCCACGGACAGGGGCACCTACGAGCAGTACTTC.

CDR3 sequence: CASSQALAGAVDEQYF. The CDR3 nucleotides read TGCGCCAGCAGCCAAGCCCTAGCGGGAGCCGTGGACGAGCAGTACTTC. The V gene is TRBV4-1, the J gene TRBJ2-7, with 10 bases lining up with TRBD2. Germline V gene data show CDR1 as MGHRA and CDR2 as YSYEKL. The V and J ends lost 1 base and 5 bases, in that order; junction bases with no gene match: 8. The CDR3 totals 16 residues.

The chain carries TRBV19 and TRBJ1-2; 7 nucleotides align to TRBD1. There are 12 residues in the CDR3. The germline gives CDR1 LNHDA, CDR2 SQIVND (reference sequence). V dropped 10 bases and J dropped 2; count of bases not matched to a gene: 4. CDR3 DNA sequence: TGTGCCACCCGGACAGGAAACTATGGCTACACCTTC. Protein: CATRTGNYGYTF.

This chain links TRBV27 with TRBJ1-4, with D tentatively TRBD1 (6 bases). The germline CDR1 and CDR2 sequences are MNHEY and SMNVEV (reference sequence). Trimming took 5 bases from V and 7 from J, leaving 17 bases between them. The CDR3 sequence is 15 residues long. For the CDR3, the DNA is TGTGCCAGCAGTCCTCGGGGAGGGGGGGGTGAAAAACTGTTTTTT. As protein: CASSPRGGGGEKLFF.

The CDR3 region is CASSRGEGGTEAFF. The CDR3 DNA follows: TGTGCCAGCAGCCGGGGGGAGGGGGGCACTGAAGCTTTCTTT. The V and J genes are TRBV6-5 and TRBJ1-1, with D possibly TRBD1 on 6 matching bases. V was cut by 6 bases and J by 4 bases, with 15 bases left in between. This CDR3 contains 14 residues. Per the germline V gene, CDR1 is MNHEY and CDR2 is SVGAGI.

This clone was seen just once. The rearrangement uses TRBV24-1 and TRBJ1-1; 8 nucleotides agree with TRBD1. J was trimmed by 8 bases and V by 4 bases; bases with no gene match: 5. Germline V gene sequence: CDR1 KGHDR, CDR2 SFDVKD. The CDR3 has 13 amino acids. The CDR3 spells CATSDPGQGEAFF. CDR3 sequence (DNA): TGTGCCACCAGTGACCCCGGACAGGGAGAAGCTTTCTTT.

The chain combines TRBV28 with TRBJ1-3; 7 bases are shared with TRBD1. The V segment lost 6 bases and the J segment 0 bases; nucleotides outside the gene matches: 2. Germline CDR1 and CDR2: MDHEN and SYDVKM. The CDR3 sequence is 14 residues long. The CDR3 region has the DNA TGTGCCAGCAGGGGACAGAGCTCTGGAAACACCATATATTTT. It encodes CASRGQSSGNTIYF.

For this clone: Other nucleotide sequences from this sample produce the same CDR3. The V and J genes are TRBV6-6 and TRBJ1-2; 8 nucleotides agree with TRBD1. After removal of 5 bases from V and 2 bases from J, the junction contained 10 bases not matched to a gene. Germline values: CDR1 MNHNY, CDR2 SVGAGI (reference sequence). This CDR3 spans 16 amino acids. The CDR3 reads CASSPLQGGGNYGYTF. CDR3 in DNA: TGTGCCAGCAGTCCCTTACAGGGGGGAGGGAACTATGGCTACACCTTC.

V usage is TRBV29-1 and J usage is TRBJ2-3; D remains ambiguous. Germline CDR1 is SQVTM and CDR2 is ANQGSEA. The CDR3 sequence is 12 residues long. The V gene lost 1 base and the J gene lost 3 bases, with 5 bases spanning the gap. CDR3 nucleotides: TGCAGCGTTGAAGCCGGTACAGATACGCAGTATTTT. Residues: CSVEAGTDTQYF.

The chain has TRBV4-1 and TRBJ1-2, with a possible D match to TRBD1 (5 bases). The CDR3 sequence is 15 residues long. Germline V gene lookup returns CDR1 MGHRA and CDR2 YSYEKL. The V end lost 0 bases, the J end lost 4 bases, and 12 bases lay between the germline ends. Here the CDR3 DNA reads TGCGCCAGCAGCCAAGATAGGGAAGGGGCCTATGGCTACACCTTC. Translation gives CASSQDREGAYGYTF.

The V and J genes are TRBV7-8 and TRBJ2-4; 8 bases map to TRBD2. The V gene end was trimmed by 5 bases and the J gene end by 4 bases; junction bases not matched to a gene: 19. The CDR3 runs 19 residues. CDR1 is SGHVS, CDR2 FQNEAQ, per germline. In DNA form, the CDR3 reads TGTGCCAGCAGCGGATGGGAAGGTAGCGGGACGGTATTTAAAAACATTCAGTACTTC. It yields the protein CASSGWEGSGTVFKNIQYF.

The DNA for the CDR3 is TGTGCCAGCTCACGGGGACAGGGTTCGAACACCGGGGAGCTGTTTTTT. Residues: CASSRGQGSNTGELFF. This chain links TRBV18 with TRBJ2-2, with 9 bases matching TRBD1. V trimming: 4 bases; J trimming: 0 bases; junction bases outside the gene matches: 3. This CDR3 comprises 16 residues. From germline, CDR1 is KGHSH and CDR2 LQKENI.

The chain couples TRBV2 to TRBJ2-1; TRBD2 aligns across 10 bases. With V trimmed by 3 bases and J by 0 bases, 8 bases remained unmatched. Germline-derived CDR1 and CDR2 are SNHLY and FYNNEI. This CDR3 has 18 residues. This CDR3 reads CASSEVAGGGSSYNEQFF. In DNA form, the CDR3 reads TGTGCCAGCAGTGAGGTAGCGGGGGGCGGTAGCTCCTACAATGAGCAGTTCTTC.

The J gene is TRBJ2-3, the V gene TRBV7-3; D is ambiguous. This CDR3 is built from 13 residues. Germline values: CDR1 SGHTA, CDR2 FQGTGA. V dropped 0 bases and J dropped 5 bases, with 6 bases sitting between them. The CDR3 DNA is TGTGCCAGCAGCTTAACGAGGATAGATACGCAGTATTTT. Protein sequence: CASSLTRIDTQYF.

The chain combines TRBV6-2 or TRBV6-3 with TRBJ1-1; possible D gene TRBD1, 6 bases. V was cut by 2 bases and J by 3 bases, with 19 bases left in between. The CDR3 is 17 residues long. The germline V gene encodes CDR1 MNHEY and CDR2 SVGEGT. As DNA, the CDR3 is TGTGCCAGCAGTTACCTTTATTTCTATGAGGGGGACACTGAAGCTTTCTTT. It encodes CASSYLYFYEGDTEAFF.

The chain joins TRBV10-1 to TRBJ2-3; 8 bases fit TRBD2. Trimming took 7 bases from V and 1 from J; bases not matched to a gene: 16. The germline gives CDR1 WNHNN, CDR2 SYGVQD (reference sequence). This CDR3 has 18 residues. The CDR3 is CASNRWDLSGGGTDTQYF. CDR3 sequence (DNA): TGCGCCAGCAATCGATGGGACCTAAGCGGGGGAGGCACAGATACGCAGTATTTT.